The 9 T cell receptor beta chains below were found in one sample sequenced in a study of human T cells and chemical hapten exposure. TCRdb fed the RACE reads into MiXCR, producing one record per CDR3 protein. The data hold over 150,000 distinct CDR3 sequences, with roughly a quarter observed a single time. Regarding time point: patch test 3, about 24 weeks after DPC sensitization. Documented treatment: therapeutic diphenylcyclopropenone sensitization with weekly scalp DPC. The source was whole blood, collected in connection with sensitization to the hapten diphenylcyclopropenone (DPC). These receptors were taken from a woman between 18 and 29 years old with alopecia areata. Some clones in this sample may be carry-over from other donors' samples.

This clonotype has a count of ten or more. The chain employs TRBV7-9 and TRBJ2-7; D not resolved. This CDR3 spans 11 amino acids. In germline, CDR1 is SEHNR, CDR2 FQNEAQ (reference sequence). The germline V and J ends were trimmed by 8 bases and 2 bases, with 7 bases remaining between them. The CDR3 DNA reads TGTGCCAGCGGGATTACCTACGAGCAGTACTTC. This sequence encodes CASGITYEQYF.

The chain is built from TRBV2 and TRBJ1-1; D gene uncertain. The V gene lost 6 bases and the J gene lost 3 bases, with 8 bases spanning the gap. There are 12 residues in the CDR3. Germline CDR1 and CDR2: SNHLY and FYNNEI. CDR3 coding DNA: TGTGCCAGCAGCGCCGGGGACACTGAAGCTTTCTTT. As protein: CASSAGDTEAFF.

Comments on this clonotype: Germline is not matched at one junction end, which may reflect a read error. The chain joins TRBV18 to TRBJ2-3; TRBD1 is a possible D gene (5 bases). This CDR3 is built from 15 residues. Germline V gene data show CDR1 as KGHSH and CDR2 as LQKENI. This CDR3 is CVSSPDQGSTDTQYF. CDR3 sequence (DNA): TGTGTCAGCTCACCAGACCAGGGAAGTACAGATACGCAGTATTTT.

The chain is built from TRBV21-1 and TRBJ1-2. TRBV21-1 is reported as a pseudogene. This CDR3 region has 14 residues. The CDR3 spells CASSNRDGQYGYTF. The CDR3 nucleotides are TGTGCCAGCAGCAATCGGGACGGCCAATATGGCTACACCTTC.

In its sample, this clonotype was seen a few times. This chain uses TRBV29-1 with TRBJ2-1; no clear D gene. Trimming stripped 6 bases from V and 0 bases from J, with 12 bases between. CDR1 and CDR2 from the germline V gene are SQVTM and ANQGSEA. CDR3 size: 14 residues. The CDR3 region has the DNA TGCAGCGTAAACCCTCTTCTCTCCTACAATGAGCAGTTCTTC. Protein: CSVNPLLSYNEQFF.

The chain employs TRBV19 and TRBJ1-5; no clear D gene. Trimming stripped 7 bases from V and 1 base from J, with 14 bases between. In germline, CDR1 is LNHDA, CDR2 SQIVND (reference sequence). This CDR3 is built from 15 residues. The DNA for the CDR3 is TGTGCCAGTATTGGACGAGCGCTCAGCAATCAGCCCCAGCATTTT. Its protein is CASIGRALSNQPQHF.

This rearrangement joins TRBV7-2 to TRBJ2-3, with D perhaps matching TRBD1 (7 bases). The germline V gene has CDR1 SGHTA and CDR2 FQGNSA. The ends were cut back, 3 bases at V and 4 bases at J, with 17 bases in the middle. The CDR3 consists of 16 residues. The CDR3 reads CASSFRQGGVSDTQYF. CDR3 DNA sequence: TGTGCCAGCAGCTTCCGTCAGGGGGGCGTGTCAGATACGCAGTATTTT.

This clonotype was counted between two and nine times. CDR3 amino acids: CASSATGYTEAFF. The CDR3 DNA reads as TGTGCCAGCAGCGCGACAGGTTACACTGAAGCTTTCTTT. The chain uses TRBV7-8 and TRBJ1-1; D may be TRBD1 (6 bases). Germline assignment: CDR1 SGHVS and CDR2 FQNEAQ. The CDR3 spans 13 residues. V was pared by 5 bases and J by 3 bases, with 10 bases between.

This clonotype came up once. The chain carries TRBV7-2 and TRBJ2-3; D is ambiguous. Trimming shortened V by 1 base and J by 1 base, and 9 bases separated the two germline ends. The V gene's germline CDR1 is SGHTA and CDR2 FQGNSA. CDR3 length equals 15 residues. The CDR3 region is CASSLEPGRTDTQYF. In DNA, the CDR3 is TGTGCCAGCAGCTTAGAGCCGGGTCGCACAGATACGCAGTATTTT.